The 30 T cell receptor beta chains in this list originate from one sample, sequenced in a study of blood T cell repertoires in COVID-19. Clones were sequenced by immunoSEQ multiplex PCR, and TCRdb holds only the in-frame ones, with some missing. The sample includes some 150,000 clones, approximately 90% seen only once; the top ten take 15%. The sample consisted of peripheral blood. Source of these receptors: a woman in her forties with acute or convalescent COVID-19.

This sequence joins TRBV18 and TRBJ2-5; 7 bases match TRBD2. After removal of 6 bases from V and 0 bases from J, the junction contained 19 bases not matched to a gene. The germline V gene encodes CDR1 KGHSH and CDR2 LQKENI. The CDR3 consists of 19 residues. CDR3 coding DNA: TGTGCCAGCTCTCCTAGCCCCGGGACTATACCTTGGTACCAAGAGACCCAGTACTTC. Translated, it gives CASSPSPGTIPWYQETQYF.

The rearrangement joins TRBV28 to TRBJ1-2; 8 bases match TRBD1. V lost 7 bases, J lost 8 bases, and 6 bases stayed unmatched. This CDR3 contains 12 residues. Per germline, CDR1 MDHEN and CDR2 SYDVKM. The CDR3 nucleotides read TGTGCCAGCATCCCCACAGGGGGAGGCTACACCTTC. Translation gives CASIPTGGGYTF.

The chain carries TRBV5-1 and TRBJ1-2; TRBD1 is a possible D gene (5 bases). This CDR3 region has 15 residues. Germline V gives CDR1 SGHRS, CDR2 YFSETQ. V gave up 4 bases and J gave up 8 bases, with 21 bases separating them. CDR3 in DNA: TGCGCCAGCAGCCCCGGAAGCCCAGGGTCAGGCGGCTACACCTTC. Amino acid sequence: CASSPGSPGSGGYTF.

The gene calls are TRBV30 and TRBJ1-6; TRBD1 aligns across 10 bases. The CDR3 totals 12 residues. The V segment lost 7 bases and the J segment 8 bases; nucleotides outside the gene matches: 2. Looked up from germline, CDR1 is GTSNPN and CDR2 is SVGIG (reference sequence). In DNA, the CDR3 is TGTGCCTTGGACAGGGGGGATTCACCCCTCCACTTT. The encoded protein is CALDRGDSPLHF.

The chain couples TRBV24-1 to TRBJ1-2; D is undetermined. Germline CDR1 is KGHDR and CDR2 is SFDVKD. CDR3 length: 15 amino acids. Trimming pared 2 bases from V and 6 bases from J, leaving 15 bases between. The CDR3, as DNA: TGTGCCACCAGTGATTATGACACGGGGTTCGATGGCTACACCTTC. This gives the protein CATSDYDTGFDGYTF.

The rearrangement links TRBV20-1 to TRBJ1-6; D is unclear. With 6 bases removed from V and 8 bases from J, the gap between germline ends came to 14 bases. Germline assignment: CDR1 DFQATT and CDR2 SNEGSKA (reference sequence). The length of the CDR3 is 13 residues. The CDR3 DNA reads as TGCAGTGCGAGTACTTACAGAGATTCACCCCTCCACTTT. Translating it yields CSASTYRDSPLHF.

This clone turned up a few times. The rearrangement links TRBV12-3 or TRBV12-4 to TRBJ2-7; D gene uncertain. The CDR3 totals 13 residues. With 4 bases removed from V and 2 bases from J, the gap between germline ends came to 9 bases. The CDR3 loop is CASSSGEPYEQYF. CDR3 sequence (DNA): TGTGCCAGCAGTTCCGGAGAGCCCTACGAGCAGTACTTC.

This chain connects TRBV9 to TRBJ2-3, with 7 positions matching TRBD1. Per germline, CDR1 SGDLS and CDR2 YYNGEE. This CDR3 comprises 16 residues. With 4 bases clipped from V and 1 base from J, the junction kept 9 bases outside the gene matches. Here the CDR3 reads CASSPVTGIGTDTQYF. In nucleotides, the CDR3 is TGTGCCAGCAGCCCCGTGACAGGGATCGGCACAGATACGCAGTATTTT.

The rearrangement uses TRBV7-9 and TRBJ1-3; unclear D gene. Trimming removed 0 bases at V and 11 bases at J, with 5 bases between. The CDR3 totals 11 residues. Per the germline V gene, CDR1 is SEHNR and CDR2 is FQNEAQ (reference sequence). In nucleotides, the CDR3 is TGTGCCAGCAGCTTAGCCAATCCCATATATTTT. As protein: CASSLANPIYF. Filled out from reference TRBV7-9 and TRBJ1-3, the complete variable domain reads DTGVSQNPRHKITKRGQNVTFRCDPISEHNRLYWYRQTLGQGPEFLTYFQNEAQLEKSRLLSDRFSAERPKGSFSTLEIQRTEQGDSAMYLCASSLANPIYFGEGSWLTVV.

This chain joins TRBV5-6 and TRBJ2-3, with 13 bases identical to TRBD2. Germline values: CDR1 SGHDT, CDR2 YYEEEE. CDR3 size: 16 residues. Germline trimming cut 4 bases from V and 4 bases from J; bases unmatched to any gene: 6. CDR3 in amino acids: CASSKGLAGVSDTQYF. CDR3 sequence (DNA): TGTGCCAGCAGCAAAGGACTAGCGGGAGTATCAGATACGCAGTATTTT.

The chain employs TRBV30 and TRBJ1-5; tentatively, D is TRBD1 (6 bases). Germline CDR1 GTSNPN, CDR2 SVGIG (reference sequence). This CDR3 is built from 12 residues. V lost 6 bases to trimming and J lost 4 bases, with 10 bases between them. The CDR3 spells CACRGWNQPQHF. CDR3 nucleotides: TGTGCCTGCAGGGGATGGAATCAGCCCCAGCATTTT.

The genes are TRBV9 and TRBJ2-2, with D tentatively TRBD1 (5 bases). V shed 7 bases and J shed 4 bases, with 8 bases lying between them. This CDR3 is 12 amino acids long. Germline loops: CDR1 SGDLS, CDR2 YYNGEE. In nucleotides, the CDR3 is TGTGCCAGCGGGGCGAGCACCGGGGAGCTGTTTTTT. Protein sequence: CASGASTGELFF.

This sequence joins TRBV27 and TRBJ2-2, with a tentative D call TRBD2 (5 bases). The V end was cut by 1 base, the J end by 0 bases, with 15 bases between. The CDR3 is made up of 18 amino acids. The germline V gene has CDR1 MNHEY and CDR2 SMNVEV (reference sequence). CDR3 in DNA: TGTGCCAGCAGTTTATTGGGAGAGGGCTACGCGAACACCGGGGAGCTGTTTTTT. This codes for CASSLLGEGYANTGELFF.

V and J are TRBV18 and TRBJ2-1; 10 nucleotides line up with TRBD2. The ends lost 2 bases at V and 7 bases at J; junction bases unmatched: 5. The CDR3 is 15 amino acids. Germline V lookup: CDR1 KGHSH, CDR2 LQKENI. The CDR3 here is CASSPSSGGANEQFF. The CDR3 DNA is TGTGCCAGCTCACCATCAAGCGGGGGGGCTAATGAGCAGTTCTTC.

The chain links TRBV19 to TRBJ2-2; D unresolved. The CDR3 has 15 residues. Trimming removed 3 bases at V and 3 bases at J, with 11 bases between. Germline lookup yields CDR1 LNHDA and CDR2 SQIVND (reference sequence). This chain's CDR3 is CASSIAEAYTGELFF. The DNA for the CDR3 is TGTGCCAGTAGTATCGCAGAGGCGTACACCGGGGAGCTGTTTTTT.

The gene calls are TRBV6-2 or TRBV6-3 and TRBJ2-2; perhaps TRBD1 as D (5 bases). V lost 6 bases and J 2 bases, leaving 22 bases between the germline ends. Germline assignment: CDR1 MNHEY and CDR2 SVGEGT. This CDR3 region has 18 residues. CDR3: CASSVFQGGASNTGELFF. The CDR3 nucleotides read TGTGCCAGCAGCGTCTTTCAGGGCGGAGCCTCCAACACCGGGGAGCTGTTTTTT.

The genes are TRBV7-9 and TRBJ2-7, with TRBD2 identical over 10 bases. Trimming cost V 4 bases and J 2 bases; bases outside gene matches: 5. Germline V gene data show CDR1 as SEHNR and CDR2 as FQNEAQ (reference sequence). This CDR3 has 15 residues. The CDR3 loop is CASSSGLADPYEQYF. The CDR3 DNA reads as TGTGCCAGCAGCTCAGGACTAGCGGACCCCTACGAGCAGTACTTC.

This chain uses TRBV6-1 with TRBJ2-7; TRBD1 matches 9 bases. Germline-derived CDR1 and CDR2 are MNHNS and SASEGT. V lost 6 bases, J lost 1 base, and 10 bases stayed unmatched. The CDR3 length is 16 residues. CDR3 loop: CASRERGTGRSYEQYF. The CDR3 nucleotides read TGTGCCAGCAGGGAACGGGGGACAGGGAGATCCTACGAGCAGTACTTC.

The chain has TRBV5-6 and TRBJ2-6, with a tentative D call TRBD1 (6 bases). V gave up 3 bases and J gave up 0 bases, with 10 bases separating them. This CDR3 spans 16 amino acids. The germline CDR1 and CDR2 sequences are SGHDT and YYEEEE. CDR3: CASSSRTDSGANVLTF. In DNA, the CDR3 is TGTGCCAGCAGCTCACGGACAGACTCTGGGGCCAACGTCCTGACTTTC.

The chain links TRBV4-1 to TRBJ2-2, with D tentatively TRBD1 (6 bases). There are 15 residues in the CDR3. The V end lost 0 bases, the J end lost 5 bases, and 10 bases lay between the germline ends. CDR1 is MGHRA, CDR2 YSYEKL, per germline. The DNA for the CDR3 is TGCGCCAGCAGCCAAGATGACAGGTGGACCGGGGAGCTGTTTTTT. Amino acid sequence: CASSQDDRWTGELFF.

About this clone itself: The identical CDR3 is also encoded by other nucleotide sequences in the sample. V and J are TRBV28 and TRBJ2-7; 7 nucleotides line up with TRBD1. The CDR3 totals 14 residues. Germline lookup yields CDR1 MDHEN and CDR2 SYDVKM. V shed 7 bases and J 0 bases; nucleotides not matched to a gene: 6. The CDR3 DNA sequence: TGTGCCAGCAACTTACAGGGGAGCTCCTACGAGCAGTACTTC. Residues: CASNLQGSSYEQYF.

This clone was seen a single time. The CDR3 region is CASSYSGFTEAFF. CDR3 nucleotide sequence: TGTGCCAGCAGTTACTCAGGGTTCACTGAAGCTTTCTTT. This chain links TRBV27 with TRBJ1-1; possible D gene TRBD1, 5 bases. The V end was cut by 4 bases, the J end by 4 bases, with 10 bases between. The CDR3 loop spans 13 amino acids. CDR1 is MNHEY and CDR2 is SMNVEV in the germline V gene (reference sequence).

The gene calls are TRBV3-1 (or the pseudogene TRBV3-2) and TRBJ2-2, with no clear D. The CDR3 runs 13 residues. Trimming took 5 bases from V and 6 from J, leaving 10 bases between them. Germline CDR1 is LGHDT and CDR2 is YNNKEL (reference sequence). CDR3 nucleotide sequence: TGTGCCAGCAGCGGCGTTGAGGCCGGGGAGCTGTTTTTT. Residues: CASSGVEAGELFF.

This sequence joins TRBV3-1 (or the pseudogene TRBV3-2) and TRBJ2-5, with 13 bases lining up with TRBD2. With V trimmed by 1 base and J by 5 bases, 7 bases remained unmatched. The CDR3 extends over 17 amino acids. Per the germline V gene, CDR1 is LGHDT and CDR2 is YNNKEL (reference sequence). The CDR3 sequence is CASSQGTSGRGYETQYF. The CDR3 DNA follows: TGTGCCAGCAGCCAAGGGACTAGCGGGAGAGGGTACGAGACCCAGTACTTC.

V usage is TRBV2 and J usage is TRBJ1-5; 7 bases are a match to TRBD1. The V gene's germline CDR1 is SNHLY and CDR2 FYNNEI. V was pared by 1 base and J by 5 bases, with 2 bases of the junction left unmatched. The CDR3 loop spans 14 amino acids. The CDR3: CASSEGTGDQPQHF. The CDR3 DNA sequence: TGTGCCAGCAGTGAAGGGACAGGCGATCAGCCCCAGCATTTT.

This chain joins TRBV2 and TRBJ2-1; D may be TRBD1 (5 bases). The V and J ends lost 5 bases and 2 bases respectively, with 10 bases between them. CDR3 length equals 14 residues. Germline assignment: CDR1 SNHLY and CDR2 FYNNEI. This CDR3 is CASSSQGTYNEQFF. Here the CDR3 DNA reads TGTGCCAGCAGTTCCCAGGGTACCTACAATGAGCAGTTCTTC.

CDR3 sequence (DNA): TGTGCCACCAGTGCCGGGATCCTCAGCACCGGGGAGCTGTTTTTT. It translates to CATSAGILSTGELFF. V usage is TRBV24-1 and J usage is TRBJ2-2; TRBD2 is a possible D gene (5 bases). Germline V gives CDR1 KGHDR, CDR2 SFDVKD. The CDR3 loop spans 15 amino acids. With 5 bases removed from V and 4 bases from J, the gap between germline ends came to 13 bases.

The rearrangement uses TRBV4-2 and TRBJ1-1; D ambiguous. Germline CDR1 LGHNA, CDR2 YNFKEQ. V dropped 0 bases and J dropped 0 bases, with 8 bases sitting between them. This CDR3 has 15 residues. This CDR3 reads CASSQDGLMNTEAFF. The CDR3 region has the DNA TGTGCCAGCAGCCAAGATGGGCTCATGAACACTGAAGCTTTCTTT.

The chain uses TRBV7-9 and TRBJ2-7; D is unresolved. This CDR3 spans 12 amino acids. CDR1 is SEHNR, CDR2 FQNEAQ, per germline (reference sequence). Trimming shortened V by 4 bases and J by 5 bases, and 9 bases separated the two germline ends. The CDR3 here is CASSSLQNEQYF. CDR3 coding DNA: TGTGCCAGCAGCTCTTTGCAGAACGAGCAGTACTTC.

The rearrangement joins TRBV12-3 or TRBV12-4 to TRBJ2-3; D not certain. The CDR3 length is 13 residues. V dropped 3 bases and J dropped 0 bases, with 4 bases sitting between them. The chain's CDR3 is CASSFSSTDTQYF. The CDR3 region has the DNA TGTGCCAGCAGTTTCTCTAGCACAGATACGCAGTATTTT.